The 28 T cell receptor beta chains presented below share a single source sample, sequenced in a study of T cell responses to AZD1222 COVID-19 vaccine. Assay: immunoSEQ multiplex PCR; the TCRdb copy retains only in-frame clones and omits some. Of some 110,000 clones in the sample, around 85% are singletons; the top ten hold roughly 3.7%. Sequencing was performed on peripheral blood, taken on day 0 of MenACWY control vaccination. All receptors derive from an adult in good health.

CDR3 amino acids: CASSLGWGSEAFF. CDR3 coding DNA: TGTGCCAGCAGCTTGGGGTGGGGTAGTGAAGCTTTCTTT. This sequence joins TRBV5-8 and TRBJ1-1; D gene unclear. Germline assignment: CDR1 SGHTS and CDR2 YDEGEE. The CDR3 extends over 13 amino acids. V was shortened by 0 bases and J by 7 bases, with 10 bases between the two germline ends.

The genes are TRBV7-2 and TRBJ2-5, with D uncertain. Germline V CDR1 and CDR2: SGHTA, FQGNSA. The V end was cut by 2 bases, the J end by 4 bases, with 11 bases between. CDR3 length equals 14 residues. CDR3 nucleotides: TGTGCCAGCAGCTTAAAATGGAAAGGAGAGACCCAGTACTTC. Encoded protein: CASSLKWKGETQYF.

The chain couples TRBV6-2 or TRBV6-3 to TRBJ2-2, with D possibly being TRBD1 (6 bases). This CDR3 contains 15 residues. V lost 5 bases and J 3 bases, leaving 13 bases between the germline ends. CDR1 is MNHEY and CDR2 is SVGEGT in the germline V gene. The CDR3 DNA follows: TGTGCCAGCAGTCTGCATACAGGGTACACCGGGGAGCTGTTTTTT. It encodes CASSLHTGYTGELFF.

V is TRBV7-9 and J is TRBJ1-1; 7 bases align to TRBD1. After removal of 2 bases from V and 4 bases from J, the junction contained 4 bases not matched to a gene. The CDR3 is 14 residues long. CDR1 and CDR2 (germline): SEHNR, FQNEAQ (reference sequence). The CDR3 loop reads CASSLTGVSTEAFF. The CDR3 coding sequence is TGTGCCAGCAGCTTAACAGGGGTATCCACTGAAGCTTTCTTT.

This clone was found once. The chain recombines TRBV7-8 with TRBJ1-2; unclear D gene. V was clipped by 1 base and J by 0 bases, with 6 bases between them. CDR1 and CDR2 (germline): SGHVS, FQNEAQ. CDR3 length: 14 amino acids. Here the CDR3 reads CASSLENPNYGYTF. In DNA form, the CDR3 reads TGTGCCAGCAGCTTAGAAAATCCTAACTATGGCTACACCTTC.

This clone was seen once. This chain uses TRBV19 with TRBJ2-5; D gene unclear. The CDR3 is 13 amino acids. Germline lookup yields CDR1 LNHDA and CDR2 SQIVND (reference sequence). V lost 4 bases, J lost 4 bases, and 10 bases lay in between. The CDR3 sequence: CASSRAQAETQYF. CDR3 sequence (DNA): TGTGCCAGTAGTAGGGCCCAGGCAGAGACCCAGTACTTC.

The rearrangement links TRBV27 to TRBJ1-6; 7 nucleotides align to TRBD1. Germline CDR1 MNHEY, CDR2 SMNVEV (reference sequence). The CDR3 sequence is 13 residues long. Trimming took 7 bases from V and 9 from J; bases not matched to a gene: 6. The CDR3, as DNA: TGTGCCAGCAAATACAGGGGCGGTTCACCCCTCCACTTT. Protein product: CASKYRGGSPLHF.

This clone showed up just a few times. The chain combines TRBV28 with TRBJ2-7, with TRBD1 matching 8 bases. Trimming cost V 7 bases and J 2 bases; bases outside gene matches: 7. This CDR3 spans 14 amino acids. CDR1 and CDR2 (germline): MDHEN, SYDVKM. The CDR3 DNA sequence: TGTGCCAGCACCGACAGGGGTGGCGCCTACGAGCAGTACTTC. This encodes CASTDRGGAYEQYF.

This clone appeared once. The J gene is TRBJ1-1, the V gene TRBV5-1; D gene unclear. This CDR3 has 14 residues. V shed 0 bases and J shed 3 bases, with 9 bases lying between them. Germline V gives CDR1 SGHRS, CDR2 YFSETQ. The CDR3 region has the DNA TGCGCCAGCAGCTTGGTGTCAGTTGACACTGAAGCTTTCTTT. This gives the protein CASSLVSVDTEAFF. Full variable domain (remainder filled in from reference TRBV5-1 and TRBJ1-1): KAGVTQTPRYLIKTRGQQVTLSCSPISGHRSVSWYQQTPGQGLQFLFEYFSETQRNKGNFPGRFSGRQFSNSRSEMNVSTLELGDSALYLCASSLVSVDTEAFFGQGTRLTVV.

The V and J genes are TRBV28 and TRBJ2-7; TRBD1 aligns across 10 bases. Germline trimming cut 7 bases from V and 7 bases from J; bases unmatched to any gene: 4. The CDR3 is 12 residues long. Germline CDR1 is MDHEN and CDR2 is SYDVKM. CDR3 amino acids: CASMGQGNEQYF. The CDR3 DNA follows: TGTGCCAGCATGGGACAGGGGAATGAGCAGTACTTC.

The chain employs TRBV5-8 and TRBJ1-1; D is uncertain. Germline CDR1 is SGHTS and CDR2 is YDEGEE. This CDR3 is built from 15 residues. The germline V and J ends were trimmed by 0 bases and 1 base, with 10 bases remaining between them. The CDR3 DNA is TGTGCCAGCAGCTTGGGGTGGAGGGCGAACACTGAAGCTTTCTTT. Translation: CASSLGWRANTEAFF. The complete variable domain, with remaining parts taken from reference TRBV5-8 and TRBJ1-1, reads EAGVTQSPTHLIKTRGQQATLRCSPISGHTSVYWYQQALGLGLQFLLWYDEGEERNRGNFPPRFSGRQFPNYSSELNVNALELEDSALYLCASSLGWRANTEAFFGQGTRLTVV.

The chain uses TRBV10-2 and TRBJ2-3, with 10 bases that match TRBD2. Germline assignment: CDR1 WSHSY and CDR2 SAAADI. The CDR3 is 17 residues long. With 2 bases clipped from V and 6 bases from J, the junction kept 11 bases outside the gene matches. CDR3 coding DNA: TGCGCCAGCAGTGAGCGACTAGCGGGTCTCAAGCCGGATACGCAGTATTTT. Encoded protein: CASSERLAGLKPDTQYF.

Here the CDR3 reads CASSQDGPGARYTF. The CDR3 DNA reads TGCGCCAGCAGCCAAGATGGCCCCGGAGCCCGCTACACCTTC. This rearrangement joins TRBV4-1 to TRBJ1-2; no definite D call. CDR1 MGHRA and CDR2 YSYEKL come from the germline V gene. The V end was cut by 0 bases, the J end by 9 bases, with 14 bases between. The CDR3 spans 14 residues.

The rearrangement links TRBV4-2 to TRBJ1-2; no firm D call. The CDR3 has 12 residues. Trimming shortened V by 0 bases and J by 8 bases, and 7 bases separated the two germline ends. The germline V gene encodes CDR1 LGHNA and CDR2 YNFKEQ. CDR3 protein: CASSQESGGYTF. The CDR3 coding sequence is TGTGCCAGCAGCCAAGAATCCGGAGGCTACACCTTC.

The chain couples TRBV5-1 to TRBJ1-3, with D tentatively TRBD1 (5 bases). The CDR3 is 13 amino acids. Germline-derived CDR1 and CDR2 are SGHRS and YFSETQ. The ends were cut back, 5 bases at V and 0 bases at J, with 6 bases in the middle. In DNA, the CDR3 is TGCGCCAGCAGGGACAACTCTGGAAACACCATATATTTT. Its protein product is CASRDNSGNTIYF.

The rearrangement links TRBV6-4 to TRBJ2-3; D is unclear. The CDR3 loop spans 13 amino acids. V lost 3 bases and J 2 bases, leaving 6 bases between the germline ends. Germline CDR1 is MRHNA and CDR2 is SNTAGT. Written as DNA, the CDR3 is TGTGCCAGCAGTGAGCAGTTCACAGATACGCAGTATTTT. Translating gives CASSEQFTDTQYF.

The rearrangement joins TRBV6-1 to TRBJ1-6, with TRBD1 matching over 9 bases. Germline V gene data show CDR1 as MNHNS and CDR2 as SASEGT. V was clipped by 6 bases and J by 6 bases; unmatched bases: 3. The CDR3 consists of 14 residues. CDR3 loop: CASSRDRVNSPLHF. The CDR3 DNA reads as TGTGCCAGCAGCAGGGACAGGGTTAATTCACCCCTCCACTTT.

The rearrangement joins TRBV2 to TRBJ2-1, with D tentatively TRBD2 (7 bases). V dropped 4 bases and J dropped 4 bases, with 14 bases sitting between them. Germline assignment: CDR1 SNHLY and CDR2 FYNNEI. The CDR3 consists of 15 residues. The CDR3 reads CASSAMRGPYNEQFF. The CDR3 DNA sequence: TGTGCCAGCAGTGCTATGCGGGGGCCTTACAATGAGCAGTTCTTC. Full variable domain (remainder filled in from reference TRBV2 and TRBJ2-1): EPEVTQTPSHQVTQMGQEVILRCVPISNHLYFYWYRQILGQKVEFLVSFYNNEISEKSEIFDDQFSVERPDGSNFTLKIRSTKLEDSAMYFCASSAMRGPYNEQFFGPGTRLTVL.

CDR3 loop: CASGFRQGRTDTQYF. CDR3 in DNA: TGTGCCAGCGGGTTCCGACAGGGGAGGACAGATACGCAGTATTTT. The rearrangement uses TRBV6-5 and TRBJ2-3; TRBD1 matches at 8 bases. With 8 bases clipped from V and 3 bases from J, the junction kept 10 bases outside the gene matches. CDR1 MNHEY and CDR2 SVGAGI come from the germline V gene. The CDR3 runs 15 residues.

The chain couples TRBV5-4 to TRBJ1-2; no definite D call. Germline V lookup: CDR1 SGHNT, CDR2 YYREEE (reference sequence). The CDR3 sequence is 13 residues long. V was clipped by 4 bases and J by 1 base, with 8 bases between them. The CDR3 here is CASSTDGNYGYTF. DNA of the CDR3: TGTGCCAGCAGCACGGACGGTAACTATGGCTACACCTTC.

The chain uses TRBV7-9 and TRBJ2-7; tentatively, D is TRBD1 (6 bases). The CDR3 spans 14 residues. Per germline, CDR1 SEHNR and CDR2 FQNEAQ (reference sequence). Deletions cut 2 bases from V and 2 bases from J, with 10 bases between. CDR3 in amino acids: CASSLSGATYEQYF. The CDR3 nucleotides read TGTGCCAGCAGCTTATCAGGGGCCACCTACGAGCAGTACTTC.

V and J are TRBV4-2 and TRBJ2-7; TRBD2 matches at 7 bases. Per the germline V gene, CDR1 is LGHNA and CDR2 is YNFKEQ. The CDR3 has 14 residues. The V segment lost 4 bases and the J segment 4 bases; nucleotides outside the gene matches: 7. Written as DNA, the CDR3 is TGTGCCAGCAGCCTAGGGGAGGGACGGTACGAGCAGTACTTC. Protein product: CASSLGEGRYEQYF.

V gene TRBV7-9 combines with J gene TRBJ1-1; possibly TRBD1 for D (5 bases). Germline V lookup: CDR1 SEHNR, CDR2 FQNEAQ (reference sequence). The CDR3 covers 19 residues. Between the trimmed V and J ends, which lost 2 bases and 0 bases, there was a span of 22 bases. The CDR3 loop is CASSLRNQGLRILNTEAFF. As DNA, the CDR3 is TGTGCCAGCAGCTTACGTAACCAGGGTTTGAGGATTCTGAACACTGAAGCTTTCTTT.

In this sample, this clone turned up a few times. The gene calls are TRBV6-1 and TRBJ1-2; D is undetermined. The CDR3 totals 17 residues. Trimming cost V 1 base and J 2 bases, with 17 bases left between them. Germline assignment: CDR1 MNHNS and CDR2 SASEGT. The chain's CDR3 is CASSEELGSRRNYGYTF. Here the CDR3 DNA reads TGTGCCAGCAGTGAAGAGCTGGGCTCGAGGAGAAACTATGGCTACACCTTC.

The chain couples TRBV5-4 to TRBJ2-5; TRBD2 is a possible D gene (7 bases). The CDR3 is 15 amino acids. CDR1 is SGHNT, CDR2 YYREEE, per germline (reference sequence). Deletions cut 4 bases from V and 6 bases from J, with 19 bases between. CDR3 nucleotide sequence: TGTGCCAGCAGCCTTGGGGGGGGCAACAAGAAGACCCAGTACTTC. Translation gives CASSLGGGNKKTQYF.

Here the CDR3 DNA reads TGTGCCAGCAGCTTAGGCTGGGTAACTAATGAAAAACTGTTTTTT. It translates to CASSLGWVTNEKLFF. The V call is TRBV11-2, the J call TRBJ1-4; D call uncertain. Germline V gene data show CDR1 as SGHAT and CDR2 as FQNNGV. The CDR3 covers 15 residues. Trimming stripped 1 base from V and 1 base from J, with 7 bases between.

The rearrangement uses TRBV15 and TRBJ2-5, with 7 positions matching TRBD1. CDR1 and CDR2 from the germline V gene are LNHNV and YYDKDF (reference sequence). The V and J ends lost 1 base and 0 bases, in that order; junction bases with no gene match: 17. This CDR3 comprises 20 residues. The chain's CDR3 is CATSRGGQTWGQRYQETQYF. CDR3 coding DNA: TGTGCCACCAGCAGAGGCGGCCAAACATGGGGACAGCGGTACCAAGAGACCCAGTACTTC.

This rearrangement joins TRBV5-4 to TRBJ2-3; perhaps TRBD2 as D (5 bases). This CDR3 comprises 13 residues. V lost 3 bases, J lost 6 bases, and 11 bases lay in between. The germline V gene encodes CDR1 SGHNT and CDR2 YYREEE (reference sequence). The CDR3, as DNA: TGTGCCAGCAGCTGGAGCCGAGGGGATACGCAGTATTTT. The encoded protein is CASSWSRGDTQYF.